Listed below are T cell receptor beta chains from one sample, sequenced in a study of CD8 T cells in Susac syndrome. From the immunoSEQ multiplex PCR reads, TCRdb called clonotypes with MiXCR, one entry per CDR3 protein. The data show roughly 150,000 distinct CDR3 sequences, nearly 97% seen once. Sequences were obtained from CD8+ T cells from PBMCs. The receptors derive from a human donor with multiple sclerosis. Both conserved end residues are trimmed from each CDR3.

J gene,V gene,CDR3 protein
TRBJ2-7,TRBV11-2,ASSSSATYEQY
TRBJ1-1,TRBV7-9,ASSSPRTDGSTEAF
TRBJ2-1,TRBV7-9,ASSPLLGAYNEQF
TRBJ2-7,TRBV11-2,ASSLRWDVRGVYEQY
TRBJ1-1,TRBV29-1,SVLRGELAEAF
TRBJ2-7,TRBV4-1,ASSQEGRPPYEQY
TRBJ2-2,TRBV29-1,SVPGPGELF
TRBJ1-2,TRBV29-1,SVEDPPNYGYT
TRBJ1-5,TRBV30,AWSEDGYQPQH
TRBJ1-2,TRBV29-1,SVEMGVDGYT
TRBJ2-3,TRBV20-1,SARPQTGGHTDTQY
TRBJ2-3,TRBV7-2,ASSLYGRIEDTQY
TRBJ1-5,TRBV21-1,ASSKCGQGYGSQH
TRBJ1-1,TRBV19,ASSITGAGNTDAF